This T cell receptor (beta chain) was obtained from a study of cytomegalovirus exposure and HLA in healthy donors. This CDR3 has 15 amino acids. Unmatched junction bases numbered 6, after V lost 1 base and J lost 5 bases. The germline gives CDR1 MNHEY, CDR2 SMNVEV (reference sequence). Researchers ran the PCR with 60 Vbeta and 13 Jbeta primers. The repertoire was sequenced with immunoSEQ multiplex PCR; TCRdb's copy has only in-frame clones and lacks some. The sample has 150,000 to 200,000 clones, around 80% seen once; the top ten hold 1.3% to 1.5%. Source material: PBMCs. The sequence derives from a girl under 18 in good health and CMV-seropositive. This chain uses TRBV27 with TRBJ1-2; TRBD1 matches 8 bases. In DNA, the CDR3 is TGTGCCAGCAGTTTATTTGCAGGGGGCGCTTATGGCTACACCTTC. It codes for CASSLFAGGAYGYTF.